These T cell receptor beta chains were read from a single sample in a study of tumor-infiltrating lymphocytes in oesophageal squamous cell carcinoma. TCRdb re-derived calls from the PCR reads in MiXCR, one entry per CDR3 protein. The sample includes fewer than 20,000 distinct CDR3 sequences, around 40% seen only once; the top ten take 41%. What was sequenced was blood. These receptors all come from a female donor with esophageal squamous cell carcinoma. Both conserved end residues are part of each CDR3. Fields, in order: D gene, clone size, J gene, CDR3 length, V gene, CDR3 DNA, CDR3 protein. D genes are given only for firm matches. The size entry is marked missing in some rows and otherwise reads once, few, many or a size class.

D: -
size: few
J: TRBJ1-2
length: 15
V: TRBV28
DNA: TGTGCCAGCAGTTTGTGGCAGGGAATTAACTATGGCTACACCTTC
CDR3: CASSLWQGINYGYTF

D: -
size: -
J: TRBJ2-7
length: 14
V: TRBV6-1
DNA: TGTGCCAGCAGTGAAGTAAGGAGGAGCTACGAGCAGTACTTC
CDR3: CASSEVRRSYEQYF

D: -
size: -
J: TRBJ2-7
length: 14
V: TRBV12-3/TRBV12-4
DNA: TGTGCCAGCAGTGAAAAGACCCTAACCTACGAGCAGTACTTC
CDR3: CASSEKTLTYEQYF

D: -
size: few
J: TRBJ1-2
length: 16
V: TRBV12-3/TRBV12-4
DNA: TGTGCCAGCAGCCTAAGCGGACGTAACCGTAACTATGGCTACACCTTC
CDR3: CASSLSGRNRNYGYTF

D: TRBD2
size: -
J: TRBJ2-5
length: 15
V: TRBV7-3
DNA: TGTGCCAGCAGCCGAGGACTAGCGGGAATTGAGACCCAGTACTTC
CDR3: CASSRGLAGIETQYF

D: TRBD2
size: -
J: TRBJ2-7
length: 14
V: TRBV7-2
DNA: TGTGCCAGCAGCAACCGACTAGCGTCCTCCGAGCAGTACTTC
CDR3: CASSNRLASSEQYF

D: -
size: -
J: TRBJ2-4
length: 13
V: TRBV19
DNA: TGTGCCAGTACCACCGACCCGAACCACGAGCAGTACTTT
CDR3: CASTTDPNHEQYF

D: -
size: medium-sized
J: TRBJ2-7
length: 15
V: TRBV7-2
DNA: TGTGCCAGCAGCCAGGCGATAGGGTCGGTTGACGAGCAGTACTTC
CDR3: CASSQAIGSVDEQYF

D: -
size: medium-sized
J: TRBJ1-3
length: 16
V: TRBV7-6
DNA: TGTGCCAGCAGCTTAGAACCGCGGACCTCTGGAAACACCATATATTTT
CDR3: CASSLEPRTSGNTIYF

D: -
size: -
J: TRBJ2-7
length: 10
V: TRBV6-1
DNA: TGTGCCAGCGGTGACTACGAGCAGTTCTTT
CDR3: CASGDYEQFF

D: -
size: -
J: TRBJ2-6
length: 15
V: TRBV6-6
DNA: TGTGCCAGCAGTGCAGAGAGCTCTGGGGCCAACGTCCTGACTTTC
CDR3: CASSAESSGANVLTF

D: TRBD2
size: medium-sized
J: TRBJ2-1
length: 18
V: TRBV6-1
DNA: TGTGCCAGCACCCTCGGACTAGCGGGAGGGGGGGGCTACAATGAGCAGTTCTTC
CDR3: CASTLGLAGGGGYNEQFF

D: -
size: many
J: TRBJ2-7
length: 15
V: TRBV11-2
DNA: TGTGCCAGCAGCCTGGGGTGGGACTTCTCCTACGAGCAGTACTTC
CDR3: CASSLGWDFSYEQYF

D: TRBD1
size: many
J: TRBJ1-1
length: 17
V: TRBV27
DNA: TGTGCCAGCAGTTTACGTCCCGGGACAGGGACGAACACTGAAGCTTTCTTT
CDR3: CASSLRPGTGTNTEAFF

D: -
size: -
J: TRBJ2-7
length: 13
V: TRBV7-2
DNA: TGTGCCAGCAGCTTAGTCTCTTCCCCCGAGCAGTACTTC
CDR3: CASSLVSSPEQYF

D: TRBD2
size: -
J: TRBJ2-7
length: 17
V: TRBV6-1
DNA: TGTGCCAGCAGTCGGACTAGCGGGGGGGCGACCCCCTACGAGCAGTACTTC
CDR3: CASSRTSGGATPYEQYF

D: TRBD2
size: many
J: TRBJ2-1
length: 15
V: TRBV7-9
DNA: TGTGCCAGCAGCCGTAGCGGGAGGTCCTACAATGAGCAGTTCTTC
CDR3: CASSRSGRSYNEQFF

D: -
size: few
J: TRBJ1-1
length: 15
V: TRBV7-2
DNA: TGTGCCAGCAGCTTAGAAGCAGAAACCTACAATGAGCAGTTCTTT
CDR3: CASSLEAETYNEQFF

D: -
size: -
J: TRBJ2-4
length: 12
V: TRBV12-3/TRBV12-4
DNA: TGTGCCAGCAGTTCGACCCAAAACATTCAGTACTTC
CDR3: CASSSTQNIQYF

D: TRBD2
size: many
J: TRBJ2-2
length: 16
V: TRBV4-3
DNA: TGCGCCAGCAGCCGGTCCAGACTAGCGGGAGGTGGGGAGCTGTTTTTT
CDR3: CASSRSRLAGGGELFF

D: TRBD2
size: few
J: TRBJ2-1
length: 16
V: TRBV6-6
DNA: TGTGCCAGCAGTTTCAAGGGGACTAGCGGCTACAATGAGCAGTTCTTC
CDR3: CASSFKGTSGYNEQFF

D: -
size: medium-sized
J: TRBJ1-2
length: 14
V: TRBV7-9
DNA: TGTGCCAGCAGCTTGAGACAGGCTCTCAAGGGCTACACCTTC
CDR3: CASSLRQALKGYTF

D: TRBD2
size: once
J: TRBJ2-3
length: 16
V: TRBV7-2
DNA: TGTGCCAGCAGCTTATCCGGGGCGGGAGCCGCAGATACGCAGTATTTT
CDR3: CASSLSGAGAADTQYF

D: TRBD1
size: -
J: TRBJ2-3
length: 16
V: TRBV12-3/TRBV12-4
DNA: TGTGCCAGCAGCCCTGGACAGGGGAGGGGTGGGGATACGCAGTATTTT
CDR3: CASSPGQGRGGDTQYF

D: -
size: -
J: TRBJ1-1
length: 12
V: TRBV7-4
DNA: TGTGCCAGCAGCTGGATGGGCACTGAAGCTTTCTTT
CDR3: CASSWMGTEAFF

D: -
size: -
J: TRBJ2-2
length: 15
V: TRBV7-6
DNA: TGTGCTAGCAGCTTGGACGGAGCGAACACCGGGGAGCTGTTTTTT
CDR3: CASSLDGANTGELFF

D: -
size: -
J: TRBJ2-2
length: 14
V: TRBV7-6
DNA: TGTGCCAGCAGCTCCGGGGACTTCACCGGGGAGCTGTTTTTT
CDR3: CASSSGDFTGELFF

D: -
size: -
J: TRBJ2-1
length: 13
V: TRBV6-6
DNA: TGTGCCAGCAGTTACGGTTACAGCTATGAGCAGTTCTTC
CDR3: CASSYGYSYEQFF

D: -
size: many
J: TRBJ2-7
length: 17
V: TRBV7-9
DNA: TGTGCCAGCAGCCCGACAAGGGGGGGCCACGTGCACAATGAGCAGTACTTC
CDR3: CASSPTRGGHVHNEQYF

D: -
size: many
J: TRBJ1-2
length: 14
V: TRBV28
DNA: TGTGCCAGCCTGGAGGGGACCTCAAACTATGGCTACACCTTC
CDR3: CASLEGTSNYGYTF

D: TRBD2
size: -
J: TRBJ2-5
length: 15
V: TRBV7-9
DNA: TGTGCCAGCAGCTTAAGATTAGCGGGGCAAGAGACCCAGTACTTC
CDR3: CASSLRLAGQETQYF

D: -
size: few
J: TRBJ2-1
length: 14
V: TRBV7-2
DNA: TGTGCCAGCAGCCAACAACTAGTTCTACTTGAGCAGTTCTTC
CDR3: CASSQQLVLLEQFF

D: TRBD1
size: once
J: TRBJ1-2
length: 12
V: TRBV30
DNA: TGTGCCTGGAGACCAGGGGGAGGGGGCTACACCTTC
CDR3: CAWRPGGGGYTF

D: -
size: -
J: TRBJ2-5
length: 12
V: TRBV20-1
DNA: TGCAGTGCTAGGGCTGGCCAAGAGACCCAGTACTTC
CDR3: CSARAGQETQYF

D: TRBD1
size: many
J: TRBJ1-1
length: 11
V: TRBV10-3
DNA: TGTGCCATCAGTTACAGGGGAGCAGCTTTCTTT
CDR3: CAISYRGAAFF

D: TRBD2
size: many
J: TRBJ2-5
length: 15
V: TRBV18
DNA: TGTGCCAGCTCACCCCGGACTAGCGGAGCAGAGACCCAGTACTTC
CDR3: CASSPRTSGAETQYF

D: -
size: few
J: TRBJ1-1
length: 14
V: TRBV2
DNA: TGTGCCAGCACTACCGGGACGTTGAACACTGAAGCTTTCTTT
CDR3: CASTTGTLNTEAFF

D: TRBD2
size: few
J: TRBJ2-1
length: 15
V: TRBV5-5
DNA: TGTGCCAGCAGCCCCATTGGGCGGGAGAGGGATGAGCAGTTCTTC
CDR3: CASSPIGRERDEQFF

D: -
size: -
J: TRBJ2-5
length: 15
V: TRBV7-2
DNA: TGTGCCAGCAGCTTATGGGAGGTCAGCCAGGAGACCCAGTACTTC
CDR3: CASSLWEVSQETQYF

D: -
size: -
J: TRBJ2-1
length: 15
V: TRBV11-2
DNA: TGTGCCAGCAGCCGGGGACAAAGCTCCTACAATGAGCAGTTCTTC
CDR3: CASSRGQSSYNEQFF

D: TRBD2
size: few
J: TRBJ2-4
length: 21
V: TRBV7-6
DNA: TGTGCCAGCAGCCCCACGACTAGCGGGGGGTCAGACCCTCTAGCCAAAAACATTCAGTACTTC
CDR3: CASSPTTSGGSDPLAKNIQYF

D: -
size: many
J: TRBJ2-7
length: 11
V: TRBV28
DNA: TGTGCCAGCAGTTTTTCTGGCGAGCAGTACTTC
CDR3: CASSFSGEQYF

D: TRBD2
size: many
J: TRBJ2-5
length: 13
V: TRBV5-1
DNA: TGCGCCAGCAGCTTGGCCGGGGGGGAGACCCAGTACTTC
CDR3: CASSLAGGETQYF

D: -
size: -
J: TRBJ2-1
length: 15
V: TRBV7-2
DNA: TGTGCCAGCAGCTTAGCTAGCGGCGCCTACAATGAGCAGTTCTTC
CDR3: CASSLASGAYNEQFF

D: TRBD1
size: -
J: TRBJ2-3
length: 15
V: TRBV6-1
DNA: TGTGCCAGCAACCGGGACAGGGTCCTGACAGATACGCAGTATTTT
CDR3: CASNRDRVLTDTQYF